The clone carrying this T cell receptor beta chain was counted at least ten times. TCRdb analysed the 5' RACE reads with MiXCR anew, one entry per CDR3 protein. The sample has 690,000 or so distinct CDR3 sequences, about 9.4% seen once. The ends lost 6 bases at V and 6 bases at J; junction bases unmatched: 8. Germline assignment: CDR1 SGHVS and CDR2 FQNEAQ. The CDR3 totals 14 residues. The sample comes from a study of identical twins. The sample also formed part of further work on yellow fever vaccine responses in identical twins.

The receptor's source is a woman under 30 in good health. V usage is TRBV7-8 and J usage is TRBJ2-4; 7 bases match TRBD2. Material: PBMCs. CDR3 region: CASSPLRERNIQYF. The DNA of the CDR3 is TGTGCCAGCAGTCCCCTGCGGGAGAGAAACATTCAGTACTTC. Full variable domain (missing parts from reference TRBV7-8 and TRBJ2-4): GAGVSQSPRYKVAKRGQDVALRCDPISGHVSLFWYQQALGQGPEFLTYFQNEAQLDKSGLPSDRFFAERPEGSVSTLKIQRTQQEDSAVYLCASSPLRERNIQYFGAGTRLSVL.